This TCR beta chain emerged from a study of blood T cell repertoires in COVID-19. This clone was detected a few times. Original processing notes: The assay estimated nucleated cells by amplifying reference gene primers. Only in-frame clones appear in the TCRdb table, and some are missing; sequencing was by immunoSEQ multiplex PCR. That table supplies the V and J calls and clone size; D and trimming were determined from the DNA. Among 110,000 to 150,000 clones, 80% were seen once, and the ten largest hold around 5%. The material sequenced was peripheral blood. This TCR derives from a woman between 45 and 65 years old with acute or convalescent COVID-19.

The CDR3 region is CASSELTGHSGNTIYF. For the CDR3, the DNA is TGTGCCAGCAGTGAACTGACAGGGCACTCTGGAAACACCATATATTTT. The genes are TRBV6-1 and TRBJ1-3, with 7 bases identical to TRBD1. V shed 2 bases and J 0 bases; nucleotides not matched to a gene: 4. The length of the CDR3 is 16 residues. Per germline, CDR1 MNHNS and CDR2 SASEGT.